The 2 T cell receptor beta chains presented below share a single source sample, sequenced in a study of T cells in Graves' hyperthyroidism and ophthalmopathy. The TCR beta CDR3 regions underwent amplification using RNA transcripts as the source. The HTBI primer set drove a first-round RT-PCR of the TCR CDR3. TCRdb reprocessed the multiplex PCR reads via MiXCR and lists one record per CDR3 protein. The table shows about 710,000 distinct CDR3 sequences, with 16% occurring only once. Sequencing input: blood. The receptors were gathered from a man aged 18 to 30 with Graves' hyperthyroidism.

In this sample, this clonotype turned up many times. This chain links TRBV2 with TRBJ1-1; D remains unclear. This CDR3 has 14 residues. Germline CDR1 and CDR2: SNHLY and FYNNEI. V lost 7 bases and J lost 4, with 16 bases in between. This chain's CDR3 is CASTPWAEGTEAFF. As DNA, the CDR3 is TGTGCCAGCACGCCTTGGGCGGAAGGCACTGAAGCTTTCTTT. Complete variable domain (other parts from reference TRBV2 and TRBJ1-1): EPEVTQTPSHQVTQMGQEVILRCVPISNHLYFYWYRQILGQKVEFLVSFYNNEISEKSEIFDDQFSVERPDGSNFTLKIRSTKLEDSAMYFCASTPWAEGTEAFFGQGTRLTVV.

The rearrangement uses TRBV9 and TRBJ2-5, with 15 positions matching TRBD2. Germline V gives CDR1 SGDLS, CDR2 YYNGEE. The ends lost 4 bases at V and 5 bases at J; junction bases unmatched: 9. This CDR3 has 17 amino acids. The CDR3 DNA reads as TGTGCCAGCAGCCCGGGACTAGCGGGAGGCAGAGGGGAGACCCAGTACTTC. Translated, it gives CASSPGLAGGRGETQYF.